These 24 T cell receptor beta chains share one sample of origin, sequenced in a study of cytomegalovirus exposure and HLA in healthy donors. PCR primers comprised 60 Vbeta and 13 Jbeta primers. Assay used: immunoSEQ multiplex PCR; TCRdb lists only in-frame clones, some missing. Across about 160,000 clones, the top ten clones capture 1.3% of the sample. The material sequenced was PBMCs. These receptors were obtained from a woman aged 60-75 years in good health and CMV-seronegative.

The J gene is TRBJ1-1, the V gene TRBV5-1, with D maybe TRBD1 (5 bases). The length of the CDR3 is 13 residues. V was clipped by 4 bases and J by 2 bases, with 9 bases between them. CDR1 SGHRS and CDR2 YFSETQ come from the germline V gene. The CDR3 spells CASSAGQNTEAFF. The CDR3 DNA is TGCGCCAGCAGCGCCGGACAAAACACTGAAGCTTTCTTT.

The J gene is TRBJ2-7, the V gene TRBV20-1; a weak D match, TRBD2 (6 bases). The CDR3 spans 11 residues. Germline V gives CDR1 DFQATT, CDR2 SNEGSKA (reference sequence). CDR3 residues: CSAGQYYEQYF. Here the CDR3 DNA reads TGCAGCGCGGGGCAGTACTACGAGCAGTACTTC.

CDR3 amino acids: CAISESKRQGASEQYF. CDR3 nucleotides: TGTGCCATCAGTGAGTCGAAGAGACAGGGAGCGTCCGAGCAGTACTTC. The chain has TRBV10-3 and TRBJ2-7, with TRBD1 identical over 7 bases. The V gene end was trimmed by 0 bases and the J gene end by 6 bases; junction bases not matched to a gene: 11. Germline CDR1 is ENHRY and CDR2 is SYGVKD. The CDR3 consists of 16 residues.

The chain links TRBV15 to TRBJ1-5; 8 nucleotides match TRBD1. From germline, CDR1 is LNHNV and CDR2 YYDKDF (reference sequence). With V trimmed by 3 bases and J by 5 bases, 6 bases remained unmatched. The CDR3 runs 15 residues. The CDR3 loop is CATSRDGQGDQPQHF. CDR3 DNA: TGTGCCACCAGCAGGGACGGACAGGGAGATCAGCCCCAGCATTTT. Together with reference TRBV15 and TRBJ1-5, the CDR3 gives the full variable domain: DAMVIQNPRYQVTQFGKPVTLSCSQTLNHNVMYWYQQKSSQAPKLLFHYYDKDFNNEADTPDNFQSRRPNTSFCFLDIRSPGLGDTAMYLCATSRDGQGDQPQHFGDGTRLSIL.

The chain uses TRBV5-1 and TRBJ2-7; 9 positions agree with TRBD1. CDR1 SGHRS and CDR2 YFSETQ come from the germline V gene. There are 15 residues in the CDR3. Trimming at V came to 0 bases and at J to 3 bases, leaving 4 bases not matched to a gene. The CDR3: CASSLAGGQGYEQYF. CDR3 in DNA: TGCGCCAGCAGCTTGGCGGGGGGACAGGGCTACGAGCAGTACTTC.

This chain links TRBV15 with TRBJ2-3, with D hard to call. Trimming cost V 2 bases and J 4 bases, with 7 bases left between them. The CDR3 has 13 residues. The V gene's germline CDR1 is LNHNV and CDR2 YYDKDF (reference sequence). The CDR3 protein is CATSRRASDTQYF. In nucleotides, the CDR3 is TGTGCCACCAGCAGACGAGCGTCAGATACGCAGTATTTT.

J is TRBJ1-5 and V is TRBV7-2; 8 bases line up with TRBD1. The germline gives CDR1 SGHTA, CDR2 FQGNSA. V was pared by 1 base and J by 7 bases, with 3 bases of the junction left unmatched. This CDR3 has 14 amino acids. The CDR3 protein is CASSLGQGWQPQHF. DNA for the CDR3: TGTGCCAGCAGCTTAGGACAGGGGTGGCAGCCCCAGCATTTT. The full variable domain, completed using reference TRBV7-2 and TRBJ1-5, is GAGVSQSPSNKVTEKGKDVELRCDPISGHTALYWYRQSLGQGLEFLIYFQGNSAPDKSGLPSDRFSAERTGGSVSTLTIQRTQQEDSAVYLCASSLGQGWQPQHFGDGTRLSIL.

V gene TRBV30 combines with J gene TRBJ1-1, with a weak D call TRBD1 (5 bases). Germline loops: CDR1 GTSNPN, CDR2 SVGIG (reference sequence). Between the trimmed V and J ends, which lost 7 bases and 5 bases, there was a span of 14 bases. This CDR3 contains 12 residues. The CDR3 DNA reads TGTGCCTCCTCCAAGGGGATGACTGAAGCTTTCTTT. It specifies CASSKGMTEAFF.

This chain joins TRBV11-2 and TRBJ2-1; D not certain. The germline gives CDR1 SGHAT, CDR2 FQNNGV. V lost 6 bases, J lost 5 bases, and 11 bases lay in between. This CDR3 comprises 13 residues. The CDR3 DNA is TGTGCCAGCAGTTGGAGTACTAACAATGAGCAGTTCTTC. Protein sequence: CASSWSTNNEQFF.

This chain's CDR3 is CASSLGWQGFHGYTF. In DNA, the CDR3 is TGTGCCAGCAGCTTAGGGTGGCAGGGCTTTCATGGCTACACCTTC. The V call is TRBV7-9, the J call TRBJ1-2; weak D call: TRBD1 (5 bases). Germline assignment: CDR1 SEHNR and CDR2 FQNEAQ (reference sequence). Trimming left V 1 base short and J 6 bases short, with 15 bases between. This CDR3 has 15 amino acids.

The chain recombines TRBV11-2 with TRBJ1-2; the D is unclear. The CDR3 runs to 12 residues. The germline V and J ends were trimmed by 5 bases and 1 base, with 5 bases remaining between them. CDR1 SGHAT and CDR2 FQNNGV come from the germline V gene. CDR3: CASSQRNYGYTF. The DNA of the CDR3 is TGTGCCAGCAGCCAGCGTAACTATGGCTACACCTTC.

The CDR3 DNA reads as TGCGCCAGCAGCTTGATAGGGACAACCCAAGAGACCCAGTACTTC. Its protein product is CASSLIGTTQETQYF. This chain links TRBV5-1 with TRBJ2-5; D is possibly TRBD1 (6 bases). This CDR3 has 15 residues. Germline CDR1 and CDR2: SGHRS and YFSETQ. The ends were cut back, 1 base at V and 1 base at J, with 11 bases in the middle.

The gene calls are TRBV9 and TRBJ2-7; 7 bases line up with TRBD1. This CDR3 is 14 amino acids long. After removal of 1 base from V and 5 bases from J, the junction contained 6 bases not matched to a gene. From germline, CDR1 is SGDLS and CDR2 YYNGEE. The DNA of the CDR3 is TGTGCCAGCAGCGTACGAGGGGGCGGAAACGAGCAGTACTTC. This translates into CASSVRGGGNEQYF.

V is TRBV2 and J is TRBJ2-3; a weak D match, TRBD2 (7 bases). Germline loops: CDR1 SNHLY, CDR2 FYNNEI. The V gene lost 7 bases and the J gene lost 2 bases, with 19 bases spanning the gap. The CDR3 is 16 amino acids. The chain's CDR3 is CASTPRGAGDTDTQYF. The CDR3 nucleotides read TGTGCCAGCACCCCACGGGGGGCGGGTGACACAGATACGCAGTATTTT.

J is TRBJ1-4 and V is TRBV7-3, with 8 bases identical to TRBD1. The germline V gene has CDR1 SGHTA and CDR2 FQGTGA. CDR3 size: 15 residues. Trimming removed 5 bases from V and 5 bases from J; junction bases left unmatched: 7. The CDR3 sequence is CASSRTGQGNEKLFF. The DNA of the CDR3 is TGTGCCAGCAGCCGAACCGGACAGGGAAATGAAAAACTGTTTTTT.

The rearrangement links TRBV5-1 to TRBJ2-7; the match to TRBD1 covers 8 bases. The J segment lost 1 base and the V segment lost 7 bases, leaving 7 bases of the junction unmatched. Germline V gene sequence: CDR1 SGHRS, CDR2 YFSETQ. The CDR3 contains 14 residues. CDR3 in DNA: TGCGCCAGCGGTAACACAGGGGGGTCCTACGAGCAGTACTTC. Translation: CASGNTGGSYEQYF.

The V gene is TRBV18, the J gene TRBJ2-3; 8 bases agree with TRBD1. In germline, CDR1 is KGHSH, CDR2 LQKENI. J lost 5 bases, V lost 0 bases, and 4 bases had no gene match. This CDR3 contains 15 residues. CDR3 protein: CASSPPARGRDTQYF. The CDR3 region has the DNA TGTGCCAGCTCACCACCGGCCAGGGGGCGAGATACGCAGTATTTT.

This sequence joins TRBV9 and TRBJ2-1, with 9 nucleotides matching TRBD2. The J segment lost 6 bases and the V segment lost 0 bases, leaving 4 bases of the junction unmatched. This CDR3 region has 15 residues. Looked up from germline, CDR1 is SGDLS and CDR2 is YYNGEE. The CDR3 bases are TGTGCCAGCAGCGTAGGGGCTAGCGGGGTCAATGAGCAGTTCTTC. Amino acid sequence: CASSVGASGVNEQFF.

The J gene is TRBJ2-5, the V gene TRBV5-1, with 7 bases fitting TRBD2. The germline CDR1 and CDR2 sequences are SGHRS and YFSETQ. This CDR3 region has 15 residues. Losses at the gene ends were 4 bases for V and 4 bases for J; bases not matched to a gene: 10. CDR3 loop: CASSGGGTSLETQYF. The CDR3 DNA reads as TGCGCCAGCAGCGGGGGGGGTACTAGCCTAGAGACCCAGTACTTC.

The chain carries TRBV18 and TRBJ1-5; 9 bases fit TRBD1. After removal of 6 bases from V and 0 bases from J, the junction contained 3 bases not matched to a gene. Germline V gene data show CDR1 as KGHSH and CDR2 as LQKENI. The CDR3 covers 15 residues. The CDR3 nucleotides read TGTGCCAGCTCGTCACAGGGGGCTAGCAATCAGCCCCAGCATTTT. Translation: CASSSQGASNQPQHF. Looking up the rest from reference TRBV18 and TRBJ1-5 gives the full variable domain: NAGVMQNPRHLVRRRGQEARLRCSPMKGHSHVYWYRQLPEEGLKFMVYLQKENIIDESGMPKERFSAEFPKEGPSILRIQQVVRGDSAAYFCASSSQGASNQPQHFGDGTRLSIL.

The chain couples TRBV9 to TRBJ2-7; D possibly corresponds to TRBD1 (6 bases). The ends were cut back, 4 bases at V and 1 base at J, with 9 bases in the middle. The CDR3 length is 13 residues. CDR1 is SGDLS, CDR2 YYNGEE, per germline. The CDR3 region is CASSPQGSYEQYF. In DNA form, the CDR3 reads TGTGCCAGCAGCCCACAGGGTTCCTACGAGCAGTACTTC.

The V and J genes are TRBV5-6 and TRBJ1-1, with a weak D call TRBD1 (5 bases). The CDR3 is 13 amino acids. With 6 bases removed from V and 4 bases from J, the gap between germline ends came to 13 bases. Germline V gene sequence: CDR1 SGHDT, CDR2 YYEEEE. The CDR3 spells CASILGGGTEAFF. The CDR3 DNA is TGTGCCAGCATCCTCGGGGGAGGCACTGAAGCTTTCTTT.

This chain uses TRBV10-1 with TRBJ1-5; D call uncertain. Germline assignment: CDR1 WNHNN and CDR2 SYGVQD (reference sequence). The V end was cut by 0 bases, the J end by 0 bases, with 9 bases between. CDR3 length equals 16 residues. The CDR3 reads CASSESQACSNQPQHF. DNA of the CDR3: TGCGCCAGCAGTGAGTCCCAAGCCTGTAGCAATCAGCCCCAGCATTTT.

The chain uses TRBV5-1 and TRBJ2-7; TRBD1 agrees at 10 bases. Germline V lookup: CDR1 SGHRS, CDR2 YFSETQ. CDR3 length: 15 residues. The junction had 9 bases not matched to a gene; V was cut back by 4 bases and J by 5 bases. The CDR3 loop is CASSLPRTGGDEQYF. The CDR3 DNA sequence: TGCGCCAGCAGCCTTCCACGGACAGGGGGGGACGAGCAGTACTTC.